Following are 4 T cell receptor beta chains from one sample sequenced in a study of T cells in localized non-small cell lung cancer. Sequencing was performed with immunoSEQ multiplex PCR; in TCRdb, only in-frame clones are kept and a portion is missing. The sample lists tens of thousands of clones; roughly 90% were seen once. Sequencing was performed on peripheral blood, taken before any cancer treatment. These receptors were taken from a man aged 35 to 69 with stage I squamous cell lung carcinoma.

This clone came up once. The chain links TRBV18 to TRBJ1-1, with unresolved D. V gave up 6 bases and J gave up 1 base, with 9 bases separating them. CDR1 is KGHSH and CDR2 is LQKENI in the germline V gene. The CDR3 is 13 residues long. CDR3 DNA sequence: TGTGCCAGCTCGGCCGCCAAGAACACTGAAGCTTTCTTT. Amino acids: CASSAAKNTEAFF.

This sequence joins TRBV2 and TRBJ2-3, with TRBD1 matching 7 bases. The CDR3 runs to 16 residues. Per the germline V gene, CDR1 is SNHLY and CDR2 is FYNNEI. The ends lost 3 bases at V and 0 bases at J; junction bases unmatched: 6. The DNA of the CDR3 is TGTGCCAGCAGTGAGCGAGACAGGGCTAGCACAGATACGCAGTATTTT. Its translation: CASSERDRASTDTQYF.

The gene calls are TRBV5-1 and TRBJ1-4; a weak D match, TRBD1 (5 bases). V lost 5 bases and J 8 bases, leaving 13 bases between the germline ends. CDR1 is SGHRS and CDR2 is YFSETQ in the germline V gene. CDR3 length: 13 residues. The CDR3 loop reads CASSQGGREKLFF. CDR3 nucleotides: TGCGCCAGCAGTCAGGGTGGACGGGAAAAACTGTTTTTT.

V usage is TRBV19 and J usage is TRBJ2-3; no definite D call. Germline CDR1 is LNHDA and CDR2 is SQIVND (reference sequence). The V and J ends lost 5 bases and 8 bases respectively, with 17 bases between them. The CDR3 contains 14 residues. As DNA, the CDR3 is TGTGCCAGTAGTGGGCCAGAGTGGAGAAGTACGCAGTATTTT. This codes for CASSGPEWRSTQYF.